This TCR beta chain was captured by sequencing in a study of shared clonotypes between healthy human individuals. Study conclusions and caveats: Sampling was confined to blood; repertoires within tissues likely differ.

The repertoire was sequenced with immunoSEQ multiplex PCR; TCRdb's copy has only in-frame clones and lacks some. This sample carries fewer than 2.5 million clones, 93% of them seen once, and the ten largest clones take 0.36%. Trimming cost V 6 bases and J 4 bases; bases outside gene matches: 3. The CDR3 is made up of 15 amino acids. Germline CDR1 SGHTA, CDR2 FQGTGA. Points on this clone: Its target is not known.

The origin of this receptor is a man aged 18 to 30 in good health. Some clones in this sample may be carry-over from other donors' samples. The chain joins TRBV7-3 to TRBJ2-2; 12 positions match TRBD2. Sequenced sample: naive CD4+ T cells from PBMCs. Sample subset: CD45RA+ positively selected. The CDR3, as DNA: TGTGCCAGCAGGTTGGGACTAGCGGGCACCGGGGAGCTGTTTTTT. It translates to CASRLGLAGTGELFF.